This T cell receptor (beta chain) was documented in a study of OX40 agonist ivuxolimab in advanced cancers. About the research overall: Of the participants, 35% to 50% had some prior anti-PD-1, anti-PD-L1 or anti-CTLA-4 therapy, which was allowed.

Germline CDR1 reads MDHEN; CDR2 reads SYDVKM. The CDR3 runs to 13 residues. The ends were cut back, 11 bases at V and 0 bases at J, with 13 bases in the middle. Clones were sequenced by immunoSEQ multiplex PCR, and TCRdb holds only the in-frame ones, with some missing. The table shows 85,000 to 100,000 clones, with about 87% occurring only once. The J gene is TRBJ1-1, the V gene TRBV28; D may be TRBD1 (5 bases). The sequence was collected from an adult with an advanced solid tumor such as melanoma, head and neck, liver or kidney cancer. Here the sequenced sample was CD4+ or CD8+ T cells sorted from blood, taken in a trial of the OX40 agonist ivuxolimab. CDR3: CAVPGAVNTEAFF. CDR3 nucleotide sequence: TGTGCCGTGCCCGGGGCAGTGAACACTGAAGCTTTCTTT.